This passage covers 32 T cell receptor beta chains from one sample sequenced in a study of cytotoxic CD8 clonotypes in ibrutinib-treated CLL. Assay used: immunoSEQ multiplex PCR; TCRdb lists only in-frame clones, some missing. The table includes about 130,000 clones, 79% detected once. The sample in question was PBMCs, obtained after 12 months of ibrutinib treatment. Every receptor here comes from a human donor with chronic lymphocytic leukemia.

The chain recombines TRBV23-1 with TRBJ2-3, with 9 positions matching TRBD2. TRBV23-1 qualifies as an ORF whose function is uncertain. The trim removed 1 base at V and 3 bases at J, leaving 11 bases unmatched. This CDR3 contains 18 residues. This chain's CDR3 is CASSQYEDFAGGTDTQYF. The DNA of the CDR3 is TGCGCCAGCAGTCAATATGAGGATTTTGCGGGAGGGACAGATACGCAGTATTTT.

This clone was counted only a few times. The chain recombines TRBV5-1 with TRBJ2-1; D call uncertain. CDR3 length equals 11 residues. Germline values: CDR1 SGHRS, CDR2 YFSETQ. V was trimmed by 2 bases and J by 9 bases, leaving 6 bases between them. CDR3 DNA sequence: TGCGCCAGCAGCTTTTTGGGTGAGCAGTTCTTC. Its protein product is CASSFLGEQFF.

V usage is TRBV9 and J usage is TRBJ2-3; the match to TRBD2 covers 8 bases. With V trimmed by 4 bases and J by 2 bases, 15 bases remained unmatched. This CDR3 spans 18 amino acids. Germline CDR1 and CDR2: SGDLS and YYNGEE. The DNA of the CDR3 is TGTGCCAGCAGCCTCCATCCGGGACTAGATAGGATCACAGATACGCAGTATTTT. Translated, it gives CASSLHPGLDRITDTQYF. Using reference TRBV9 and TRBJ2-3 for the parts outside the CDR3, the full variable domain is DSGVTQTPKHLITATGQRVTLRCSPRSGDLSVYWYQQSLDQGLQFLIQYYNGEERAKGNILERFSAQQFPDLHSELNLSSLELGDSALYFCASSLHPGLDRITDTQYFGPGTRLTVL.

The CDR3 loop reads CASRTGTSAGTQYF. The CDR3 DNA reads as TGCGCCAGCAGGACCGGGACTTCGGCAGGGACCCAGTACTTC. The chain couples TRBV5-1 to TRBJ2-5; possibly TRBD2 for D (6 bases). Germline values: CDR1 SGHRS, CDR2 YFSETQ. The CDR3 consists of 14 residues. V lost 5 bases, J lost 7 bases, and 18 bases lay in between.

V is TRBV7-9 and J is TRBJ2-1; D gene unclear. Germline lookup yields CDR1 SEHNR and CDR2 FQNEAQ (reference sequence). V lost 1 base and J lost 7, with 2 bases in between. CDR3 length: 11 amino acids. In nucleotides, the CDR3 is TGTGCCAGCAGCTTAGTGAATGAGCAGTTCTTC. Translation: CASSLVNEQFF.

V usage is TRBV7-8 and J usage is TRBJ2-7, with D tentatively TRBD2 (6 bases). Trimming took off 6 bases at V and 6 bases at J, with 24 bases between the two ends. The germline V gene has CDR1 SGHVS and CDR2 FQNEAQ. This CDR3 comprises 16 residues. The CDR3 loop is CASSLVPGLLVSEQYF. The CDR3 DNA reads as TGTGCCAGCAGTTTGGTCCCGGGACTCTTAGTTAGCGAGCAGTACTTC.

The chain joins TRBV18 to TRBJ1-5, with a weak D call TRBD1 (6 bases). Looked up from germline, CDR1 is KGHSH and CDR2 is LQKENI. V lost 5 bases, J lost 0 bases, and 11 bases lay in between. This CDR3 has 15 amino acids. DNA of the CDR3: TGTGCCAGCTCAGTACAGGGTAATAGCAATCAGCCCCAGCATTTT. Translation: CASSVQGNSNQPQHF.

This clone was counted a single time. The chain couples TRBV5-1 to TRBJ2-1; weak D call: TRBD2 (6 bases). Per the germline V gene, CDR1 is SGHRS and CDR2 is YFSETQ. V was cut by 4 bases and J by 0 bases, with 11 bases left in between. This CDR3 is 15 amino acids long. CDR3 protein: CASSLAISSYNEQFF. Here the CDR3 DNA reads TGCGCCAGCAGCCTAGCGATATCCTCCTACAATGAGCAGTTCTTC. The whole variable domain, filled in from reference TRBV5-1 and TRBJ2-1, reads KAGVTQTPRYLIKTRGQQVTLSCSPISGHRSVSWYQQTPGQGLQFLFEYFSETQRNKGNFPGRFSGRQFSNSRSEMNVSTLELGDSALYLCASSLAISSYNEQFFGPGTRLTVL.

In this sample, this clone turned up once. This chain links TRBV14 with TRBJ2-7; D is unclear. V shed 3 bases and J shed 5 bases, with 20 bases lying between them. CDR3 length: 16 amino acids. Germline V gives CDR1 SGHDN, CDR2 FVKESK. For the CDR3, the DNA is TGTGCCAGCAGCCATTTCGGGCCACCGGCTGTCGACGAGCAGTACTTC. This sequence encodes CASSHFGPPAVDEQYF.

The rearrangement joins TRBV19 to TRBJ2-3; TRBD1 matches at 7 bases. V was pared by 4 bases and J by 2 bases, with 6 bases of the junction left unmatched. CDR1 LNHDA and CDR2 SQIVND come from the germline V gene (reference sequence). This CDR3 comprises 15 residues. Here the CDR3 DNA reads TGTGCCAGTAGTACCAAGACAGGGTTCACAGATACGCAGTATTTT. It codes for CASSTKTGFTDTQYF.

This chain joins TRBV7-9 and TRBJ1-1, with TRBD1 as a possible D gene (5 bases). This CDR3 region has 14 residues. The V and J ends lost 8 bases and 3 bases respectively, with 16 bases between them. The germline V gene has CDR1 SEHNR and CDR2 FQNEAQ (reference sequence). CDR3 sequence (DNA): TGTGCCAGCTGGGGGAGTCACCCTTACACTGAAGCTTTCTTT. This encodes CASWGSHPYTEAFF.

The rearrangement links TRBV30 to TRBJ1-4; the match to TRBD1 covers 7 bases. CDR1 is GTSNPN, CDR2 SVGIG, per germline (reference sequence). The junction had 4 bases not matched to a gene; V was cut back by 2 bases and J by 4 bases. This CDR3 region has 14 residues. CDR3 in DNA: TGTGCCTGGAGTTCGGGACAGTTTAATGAAAAACTGTTTTTT. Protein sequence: CAWSSGQFNEKLFF.

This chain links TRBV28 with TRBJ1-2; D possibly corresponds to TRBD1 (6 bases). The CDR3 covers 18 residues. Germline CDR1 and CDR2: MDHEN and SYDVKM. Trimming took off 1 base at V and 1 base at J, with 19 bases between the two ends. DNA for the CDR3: TGTGCCAGCAGTTTATCTTGGACAGACCAACCCATTAACTATGGCTACACCTTC. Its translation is CASSLSWTDQPINYGYTF.

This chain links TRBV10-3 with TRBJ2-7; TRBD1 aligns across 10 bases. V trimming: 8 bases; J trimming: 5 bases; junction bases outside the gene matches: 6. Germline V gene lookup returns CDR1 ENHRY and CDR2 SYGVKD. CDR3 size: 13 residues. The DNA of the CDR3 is TGTGCCATCGGGACAGGGGTTCGCGACGAGCAGTACTTC. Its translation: CAIGTGVRDEQYF.

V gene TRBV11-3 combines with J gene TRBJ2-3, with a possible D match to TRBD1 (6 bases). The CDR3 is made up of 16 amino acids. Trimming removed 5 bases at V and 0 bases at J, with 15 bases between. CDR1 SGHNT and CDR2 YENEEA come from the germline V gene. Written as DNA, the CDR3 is TGTGCCAGCAGCCAATACGGGACAAAAAGCACAGATACGCAGTATTTT. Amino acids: CASSQYGTKSTDTQYF.

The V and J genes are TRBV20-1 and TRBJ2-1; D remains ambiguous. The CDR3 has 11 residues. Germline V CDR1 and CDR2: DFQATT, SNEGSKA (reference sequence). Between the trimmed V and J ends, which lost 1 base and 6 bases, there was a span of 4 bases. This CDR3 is CSARGLNEQFF. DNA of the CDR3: TGCAGTGCTAGAGGCCTCAATGAGCAGTTCTTC.

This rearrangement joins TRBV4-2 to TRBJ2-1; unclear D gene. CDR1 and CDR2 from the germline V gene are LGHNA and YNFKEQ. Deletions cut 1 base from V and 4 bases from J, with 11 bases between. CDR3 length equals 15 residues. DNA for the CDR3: TGTGCCAGCAGCCAAGTACGGCACCCATACAATGAGCAGTTCTTC. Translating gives CASSQVRHPYNEQFF.

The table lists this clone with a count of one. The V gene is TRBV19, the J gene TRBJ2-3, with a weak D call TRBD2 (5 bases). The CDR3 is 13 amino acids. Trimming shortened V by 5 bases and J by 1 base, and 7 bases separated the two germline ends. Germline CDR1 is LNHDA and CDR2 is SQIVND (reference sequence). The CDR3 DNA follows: TGTGCCAGTAGTGAGAGGGGCACAGATACGCAGTATTTT. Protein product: CASSERGTDTQYF. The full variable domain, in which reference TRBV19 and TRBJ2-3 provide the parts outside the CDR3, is DGGITQSPKYLFRKEGQNVTLSCEQNLNHDAMYWYRQDPGQGLRLIYYSQIVNDFQKGDIAEGYSVSREKKESFPLTVTSAQKNPTAFYLCASSERGTDTQYFGPGTRLTVL.

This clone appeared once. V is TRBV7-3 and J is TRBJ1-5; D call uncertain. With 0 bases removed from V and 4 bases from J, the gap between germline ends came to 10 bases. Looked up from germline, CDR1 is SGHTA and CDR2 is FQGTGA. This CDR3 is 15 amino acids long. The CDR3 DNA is TGTGCCAGCAGCTTAACTCACGGTGAAAATCAGCCCCAGCATTTT. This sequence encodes CASSLTHGENQPQHF.

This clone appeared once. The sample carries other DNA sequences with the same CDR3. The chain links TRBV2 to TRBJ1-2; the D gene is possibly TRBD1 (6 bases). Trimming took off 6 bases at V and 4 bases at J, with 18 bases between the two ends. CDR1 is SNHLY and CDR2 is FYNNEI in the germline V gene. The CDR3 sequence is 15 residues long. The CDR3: CASSLTGRLTYGYTF. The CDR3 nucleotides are TGTGCCAGCAGCCTGACAGGCCGTCTCACCTATGGCTACACCTTC.

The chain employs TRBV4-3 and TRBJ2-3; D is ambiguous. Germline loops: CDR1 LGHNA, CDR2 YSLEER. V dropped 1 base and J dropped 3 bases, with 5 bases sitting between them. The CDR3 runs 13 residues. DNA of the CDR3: TGCGCCAGCAGCCAAGGACCAACAGATACGCAGTATTTT. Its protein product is CASSQGPTDTQYF.

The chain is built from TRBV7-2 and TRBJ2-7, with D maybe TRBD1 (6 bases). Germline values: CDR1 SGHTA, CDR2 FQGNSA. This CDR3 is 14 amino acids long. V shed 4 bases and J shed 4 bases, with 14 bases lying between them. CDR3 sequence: CASSSRQAVYEQYF. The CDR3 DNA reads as TGTGCCAGCAGCTCCCGACAGGCGGTGTACGAGCAGTACTTC.

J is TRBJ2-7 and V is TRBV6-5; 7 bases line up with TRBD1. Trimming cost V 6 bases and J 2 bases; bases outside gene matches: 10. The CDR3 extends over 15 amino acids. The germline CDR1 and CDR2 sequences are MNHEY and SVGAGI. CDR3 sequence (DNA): TGTGCCAGCAGCCTCCAGGGACAGACGGCCTACGAGCAGTACTTC. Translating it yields CASSLQGQTAYEQYF.

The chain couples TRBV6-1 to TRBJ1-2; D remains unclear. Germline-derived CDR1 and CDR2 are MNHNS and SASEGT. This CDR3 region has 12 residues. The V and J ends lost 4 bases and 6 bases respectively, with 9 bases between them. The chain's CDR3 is CASSVSANGYTF. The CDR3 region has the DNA TGTGCCAGCAGTGTGTCAGCTAATGGCTACACCTTC.

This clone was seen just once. CDR3: CASSQDRGPYEQYF. The CDR3 bases are TGTGCCAGCAGCCAAGATCGGGGCCCCTACGAGCAGTACTTC. The V gene is TRBV16, the J gene TRBJ2-7; D tentatively fits TRBD1 or TRBD2 (5 bases each). Germline loops: CDR1 KGHSY, CDR2 FQNENV. The CDR3 length is 14 residues. Trimming took off 2 bases at V and 2 bases at J, with 10 bases between the two ends. The variable domain in full, completed from reference TRBV16 and TRBJ2-7, reads GEEVAQTPKHLVRGEGQKAKLYCAPIKGHSYVFWYQQVLKNEFKFLISFQNENVFDETGMPKERFSAKCLPNSPCSLEIQATKLEDSAVYFCASSQDRGPYEQYFGPGTRLTVT.

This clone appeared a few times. The CDR3 nucleotides are TGTGCCAGCTCACCATTGGGACAGGGGCGCTTAGGGGAAAAACTGTTTTTT. This sequence encodes CASSPLGQGRLGEKLFF. V and J are TRBV18 and TRBJ1-4; 10 bases agree with TRBD1. Germline V gene data show CDR1 as KGHSH and CDR2 as LQKENI. This CDR3 has 17 residues. Germline trimming cut 2 bases from V and 8 bases from J; bases unmatched to any gene: 11.

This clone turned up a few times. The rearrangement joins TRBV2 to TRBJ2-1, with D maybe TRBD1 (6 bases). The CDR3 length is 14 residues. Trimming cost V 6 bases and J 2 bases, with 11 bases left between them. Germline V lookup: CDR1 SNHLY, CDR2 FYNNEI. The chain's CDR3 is CASRQGYPYNEQFF. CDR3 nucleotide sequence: TGTGCCAGCAGACAGGGCTATCCCTACAATGAGCAGTTCTTC.

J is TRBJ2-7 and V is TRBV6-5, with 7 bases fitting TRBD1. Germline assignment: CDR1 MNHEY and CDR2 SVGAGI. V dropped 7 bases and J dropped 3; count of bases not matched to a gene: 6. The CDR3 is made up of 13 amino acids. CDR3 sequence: CASTNRGLYEQYF. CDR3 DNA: TGTGCCAGCACTAACAGGGGTCTCTACGAGCAGTACTTC.

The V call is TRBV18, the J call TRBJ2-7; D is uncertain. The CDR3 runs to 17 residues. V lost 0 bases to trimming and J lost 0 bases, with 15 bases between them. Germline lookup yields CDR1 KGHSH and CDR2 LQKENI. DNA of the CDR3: TGTGCCAGCTCACCACCTCGGCCGGGTCCCAGCTCCTACGAGCAGTACTTC. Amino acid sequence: CASSPPRPGPSSYEQYF.

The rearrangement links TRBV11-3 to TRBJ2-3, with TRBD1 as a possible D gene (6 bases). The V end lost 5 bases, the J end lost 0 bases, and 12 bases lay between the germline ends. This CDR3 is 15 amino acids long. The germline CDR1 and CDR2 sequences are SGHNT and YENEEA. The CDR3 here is CASSLHRASTDTQYF. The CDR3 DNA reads TGTGCCAGCAGCCTTCACAGGGCCAGCACAGATACGCAGTATTTT.

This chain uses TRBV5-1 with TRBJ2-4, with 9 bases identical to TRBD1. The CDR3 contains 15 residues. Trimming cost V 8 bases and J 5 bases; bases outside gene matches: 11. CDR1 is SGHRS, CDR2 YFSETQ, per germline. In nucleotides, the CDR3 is TGCGCCAGTAGGACCGGGACAGGGTTGGAAAACATTCAGTACTTC. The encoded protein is CASRTGTGLENIQYF.

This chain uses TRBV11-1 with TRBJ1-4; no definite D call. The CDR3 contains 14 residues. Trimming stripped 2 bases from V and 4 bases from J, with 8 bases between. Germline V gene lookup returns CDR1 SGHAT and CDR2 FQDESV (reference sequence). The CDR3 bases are TGTGCCAGCAGCTTAAACGGAATTAATGAAAAACTGTTTTTT. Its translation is CASSLNGINEKLFF.